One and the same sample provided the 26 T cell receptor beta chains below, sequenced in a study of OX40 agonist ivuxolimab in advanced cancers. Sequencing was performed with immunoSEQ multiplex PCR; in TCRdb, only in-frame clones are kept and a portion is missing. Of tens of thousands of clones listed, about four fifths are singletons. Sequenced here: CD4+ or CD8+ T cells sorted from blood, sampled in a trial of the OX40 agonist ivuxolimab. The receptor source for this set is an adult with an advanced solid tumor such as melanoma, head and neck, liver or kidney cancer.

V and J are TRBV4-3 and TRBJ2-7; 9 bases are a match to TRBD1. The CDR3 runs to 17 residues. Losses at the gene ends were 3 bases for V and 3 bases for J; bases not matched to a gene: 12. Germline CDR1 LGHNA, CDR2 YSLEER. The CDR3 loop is CASSHGTRGQGFYEQYV. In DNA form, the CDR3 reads TGCGCCAGCAGCCACGGAACGAGAGGACAGGGGTTCTACGAGCAGTACGTC.

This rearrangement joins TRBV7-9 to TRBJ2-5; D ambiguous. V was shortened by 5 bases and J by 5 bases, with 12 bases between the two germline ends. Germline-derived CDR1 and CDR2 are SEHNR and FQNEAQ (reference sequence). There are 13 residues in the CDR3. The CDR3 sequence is CASSLDPAETQYF. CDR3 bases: TGTGCCAGCAGCCTGGACCCCGCGGAGACCCAGTACTTC.

CDR3 amino acids: CSVEGQWNTEAFF. The CDR3 bases are TGCAGCGTTGAAGGACAGTGGAACACTGAAGCTTTCTTT. The chain joins TRBV29-1 to TRBJ1-1, with D tentatively TRBD1 (5 bases). From germline, CDR1 is SQVTM and CDR2 ANQGSEA. The length of the CDR3 is 13 residues. V lost 1 base and J 1 base, leaving 7 bases between the germline ends.

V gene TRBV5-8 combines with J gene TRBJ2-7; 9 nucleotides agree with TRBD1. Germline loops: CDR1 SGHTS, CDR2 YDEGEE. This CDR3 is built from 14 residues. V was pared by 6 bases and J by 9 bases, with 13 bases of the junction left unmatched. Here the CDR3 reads CASTDRDRVVGQYF. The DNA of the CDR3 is TGTGCCAGCACCGACCGGGACAGGGTTGTTGGGCAGTACTTC.

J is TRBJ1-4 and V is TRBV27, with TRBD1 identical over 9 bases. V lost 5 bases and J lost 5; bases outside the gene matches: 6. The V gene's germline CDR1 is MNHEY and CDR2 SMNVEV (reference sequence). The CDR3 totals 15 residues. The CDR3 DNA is TGTGCCAGCAGTCAACAGGGGGCGCGGAATGAAAAACTGTTTTTT. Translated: CASSQQGARNEKLFF.

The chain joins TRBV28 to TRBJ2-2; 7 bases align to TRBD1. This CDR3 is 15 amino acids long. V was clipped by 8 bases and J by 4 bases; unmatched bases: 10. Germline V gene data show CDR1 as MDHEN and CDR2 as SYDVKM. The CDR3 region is CASLSGQLTTGELFF. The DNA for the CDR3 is TGTGCCAGCCTTTCGGGACAGCTAACCACCGGGGAGCTGTTTTTT.

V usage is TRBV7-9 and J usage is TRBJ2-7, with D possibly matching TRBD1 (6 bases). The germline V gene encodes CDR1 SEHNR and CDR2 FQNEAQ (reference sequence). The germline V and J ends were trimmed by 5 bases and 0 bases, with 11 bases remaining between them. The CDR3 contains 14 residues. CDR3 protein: CASSASDSSYEQYV. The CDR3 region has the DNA TGTGCCAGCAGCGCGTCGGACAGCTCCTACGAGCAGTACGTC.

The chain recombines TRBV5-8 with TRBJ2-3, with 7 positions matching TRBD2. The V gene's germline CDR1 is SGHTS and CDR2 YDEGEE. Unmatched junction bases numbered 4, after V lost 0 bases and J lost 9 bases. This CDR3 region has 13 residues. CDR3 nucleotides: TGTGCCAGCAGCTTGGGGGGGGGAGCGACGCAGTATTTT. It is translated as CASSLGGGATQYF.

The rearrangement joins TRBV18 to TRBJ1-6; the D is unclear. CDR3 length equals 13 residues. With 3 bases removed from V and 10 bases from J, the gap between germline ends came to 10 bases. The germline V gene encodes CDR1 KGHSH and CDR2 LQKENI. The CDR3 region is CASSPVADSPLHF. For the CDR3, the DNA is TGTGCCAGCTCACCTGTAGCCGACTCACCCCTCCACTTT.

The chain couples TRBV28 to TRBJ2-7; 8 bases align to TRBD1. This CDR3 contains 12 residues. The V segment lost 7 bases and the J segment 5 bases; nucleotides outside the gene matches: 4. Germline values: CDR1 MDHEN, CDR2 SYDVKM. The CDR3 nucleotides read TGTGCCAGCACCCCGGACAGGGACGAGCAGTACTTC. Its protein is CASTPDRDEQYF.

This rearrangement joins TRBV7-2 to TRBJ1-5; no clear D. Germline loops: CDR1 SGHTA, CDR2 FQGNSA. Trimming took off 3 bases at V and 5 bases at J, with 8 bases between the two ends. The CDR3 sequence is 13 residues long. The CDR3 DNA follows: TGTGCCAGCAGCTTTTCGCGGGATCAGCCCCAGCATTTT. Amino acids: CASSFSRDQPQHF.

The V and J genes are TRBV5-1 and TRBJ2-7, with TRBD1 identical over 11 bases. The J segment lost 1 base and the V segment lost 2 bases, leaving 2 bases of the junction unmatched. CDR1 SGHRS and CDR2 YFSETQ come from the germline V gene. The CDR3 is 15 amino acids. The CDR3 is CASSFRDRGSYEQYF. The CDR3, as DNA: TGCGCCAGCAGCTTTCGGGACAGGGGGTCCTACGAGCAGTACTTC.

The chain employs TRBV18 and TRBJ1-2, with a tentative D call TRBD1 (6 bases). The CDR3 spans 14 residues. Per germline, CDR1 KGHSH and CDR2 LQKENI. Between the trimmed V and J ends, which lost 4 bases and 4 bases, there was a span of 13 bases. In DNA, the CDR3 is TGTGCCAGCTCACAATCGGGGGCAGGCTATGGCTACACCTTC. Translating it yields CASSQSGAGYGYTF.

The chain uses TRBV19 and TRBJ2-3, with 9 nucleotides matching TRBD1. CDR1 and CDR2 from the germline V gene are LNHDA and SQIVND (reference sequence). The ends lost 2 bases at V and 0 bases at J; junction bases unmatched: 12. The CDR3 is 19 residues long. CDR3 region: CASSISPSGTGSSTDTQYF. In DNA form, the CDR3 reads TGTGCCAGTAGTATAAGTCCTTCCGGGACAGGGTCTAGCACAGATACGCAGTATTTT.

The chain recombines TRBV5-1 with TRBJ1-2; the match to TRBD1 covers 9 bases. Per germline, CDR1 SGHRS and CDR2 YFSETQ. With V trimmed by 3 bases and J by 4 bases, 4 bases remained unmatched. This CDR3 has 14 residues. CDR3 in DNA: TGCGCCAGCAGCTCCGGGACAGGGCCCTATGGCTACACCTTC. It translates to CASSSGTGPYGYTF.

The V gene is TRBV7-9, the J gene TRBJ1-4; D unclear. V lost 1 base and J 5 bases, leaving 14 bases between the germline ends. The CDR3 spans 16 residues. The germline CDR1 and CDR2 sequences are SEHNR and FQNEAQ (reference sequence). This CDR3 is CASSLGVVGGNEKLFF. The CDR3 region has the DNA TGTGCCAGCAGCTTAGGGGTCGTGGGAGGCAATGAAAAACTGTTTTTT.

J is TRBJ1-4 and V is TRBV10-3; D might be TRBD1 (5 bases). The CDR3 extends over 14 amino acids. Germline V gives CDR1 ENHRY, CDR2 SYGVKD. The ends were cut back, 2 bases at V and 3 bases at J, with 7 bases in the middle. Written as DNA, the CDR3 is TGTGCCATCAGTGAGGGGGCGGCTAATGAAAAACTGTTTTTT. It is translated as CAISEGAANEKLFF.

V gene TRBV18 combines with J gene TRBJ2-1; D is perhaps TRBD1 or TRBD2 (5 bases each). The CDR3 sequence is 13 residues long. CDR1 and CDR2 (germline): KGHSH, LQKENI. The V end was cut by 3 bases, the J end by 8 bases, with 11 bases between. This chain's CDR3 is CASSPRDGDEQFF. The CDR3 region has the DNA TGTGCCAGCTCACCCCGGGACGGTGATGAGCAGTTCTTC.

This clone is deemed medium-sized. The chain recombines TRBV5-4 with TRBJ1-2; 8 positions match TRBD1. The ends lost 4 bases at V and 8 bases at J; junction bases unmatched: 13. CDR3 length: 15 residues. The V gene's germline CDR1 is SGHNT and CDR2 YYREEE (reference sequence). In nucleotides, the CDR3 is TGTGCCAGCAGCCGACCCCAGACAGGGGCGGAAGGCTACACCTTC. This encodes CASSRPQTGAEGYTF.

The CDR3, as DNA: TGTGCCAGTACCGTGGCACTGCCGAACACTGAAGCTTTCTTT. It yields the protein CASTVALPNTEAFF. V usage is TRBV19 and J usage is TRBJ1-1; D ambiguous. Between the trimmed V and J ends, which lost 7 bases and 1 base, there was a span of 13 bases. The CDR3 extends over 14 amino acids. Germline CDR1 and CDR2: LNHDA and SQIVND (reference sequence).

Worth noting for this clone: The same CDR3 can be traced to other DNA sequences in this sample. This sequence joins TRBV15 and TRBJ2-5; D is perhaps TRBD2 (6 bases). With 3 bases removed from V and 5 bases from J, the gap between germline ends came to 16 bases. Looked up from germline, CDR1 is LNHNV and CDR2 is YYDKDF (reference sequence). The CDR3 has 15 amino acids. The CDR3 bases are TGTGCCACCAGCAGGGATCACGCGGGATGGGAGACCCAGTACTTC. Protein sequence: CATSRDHAGWETQYF. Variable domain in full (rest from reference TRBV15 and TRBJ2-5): DAMVIQNPRYQVTQFGKPVTLSCSQTLNHNVMYWYQQKSSQAPKLLFHYYDKDFNNEADTPDNFQSRRPNTSFCFLDIRSPGLGDTAMYLCATSRDHAGWETQYFGPGTRLLVL.

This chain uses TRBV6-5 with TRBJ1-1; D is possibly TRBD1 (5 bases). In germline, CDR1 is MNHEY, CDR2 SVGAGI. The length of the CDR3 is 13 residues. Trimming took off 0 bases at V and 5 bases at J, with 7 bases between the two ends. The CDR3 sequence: CASSYSRVTEAFF. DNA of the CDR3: TGTGCCAGCAGTTACTCCAGGGTAACTGAAGCTTTCTTT.

CDR3 amino acids: CASSLDGSTDTQYF. CDR3 coding DNA: TGTGCCAGCAGCTTAGATGGGAGCACAGATACGCAGTATTTT. V usage is TRBV7-2 and J usage is TRBJ2-3, with unresolved D. Germline lookup yields CDR1 SGHTA and CDR2 FQGNSA. V lost 1 base and J 0 bases, leaving 5 bases between the germline ends. CDR3 length equals 14 residues.

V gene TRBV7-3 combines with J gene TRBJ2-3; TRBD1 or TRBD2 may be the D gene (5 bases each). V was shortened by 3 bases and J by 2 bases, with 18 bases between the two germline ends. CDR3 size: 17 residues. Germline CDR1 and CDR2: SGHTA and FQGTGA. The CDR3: CASSLSPGPLPTDTQYF. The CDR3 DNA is TGTGCCAGCAGCTTGAGCCCGGGGCCCCTCCCCACAGATACGCAGTATTTT.

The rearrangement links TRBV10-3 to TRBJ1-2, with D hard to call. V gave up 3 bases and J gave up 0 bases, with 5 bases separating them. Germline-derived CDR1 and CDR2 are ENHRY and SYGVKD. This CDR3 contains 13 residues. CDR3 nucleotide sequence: TGTGCCATCAGTGACTCACCTAACTATGGCTACACCTTC. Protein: CAISDSPNYGYTF.

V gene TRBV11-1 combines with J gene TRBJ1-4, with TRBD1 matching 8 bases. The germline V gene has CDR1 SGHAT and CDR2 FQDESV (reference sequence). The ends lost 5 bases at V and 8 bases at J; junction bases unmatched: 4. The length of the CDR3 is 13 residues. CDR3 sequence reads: CASSRGTGEKLFF. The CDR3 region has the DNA TGTGCCAGCAGCCGCGGGACAGGAGAAAAACTGTTTTTT.